This TCR beta chain appears in the sequencing data of a study of PD-1 blockade in classical Hodgkin lymphoma. V trimming: 5 bases; J trimming: 8 bases; junction bases outside the gene matches: 6. Per the germline V gene, CDR1 is SGHTA and CDR2 is FQGTGA. This CDR3 comprises 14 residues. The time point here: newly diagnosed, previously untreated cHL patient sample. About this clone: Its antigen is unknown.

Study observations and caveats: Reports described newly diagnosed patients as having lower baseline TCR diversity than healthy donors. The origin of the repertoire differences remains undefined, with disease activity or prior therapy as possible causes.

The data were produced by immunoSEQ multiplex PCR, yet TCRdb's version contains in-frame clones alone and is incomplete. The data show about 47,000 clones, with roughly 88% seen just once and roughly 5.3% held by the top ten. The sample taken for sequencing was peripheral blood mononuclear cells (PBMCs). This clonotype was sampled from a human donor with classical Hodgkin lymphoma. V and J are TRBV7-3 and TRBJ2-1, with TRBD2 matching 10 bases. This CDR3 is CASSRLAGPDEQFF. Written as DNA, the CDR3 is TGTGCCAGCAGCCGACTAGCGGGCCCGGATGAGCAGTTCTTC.